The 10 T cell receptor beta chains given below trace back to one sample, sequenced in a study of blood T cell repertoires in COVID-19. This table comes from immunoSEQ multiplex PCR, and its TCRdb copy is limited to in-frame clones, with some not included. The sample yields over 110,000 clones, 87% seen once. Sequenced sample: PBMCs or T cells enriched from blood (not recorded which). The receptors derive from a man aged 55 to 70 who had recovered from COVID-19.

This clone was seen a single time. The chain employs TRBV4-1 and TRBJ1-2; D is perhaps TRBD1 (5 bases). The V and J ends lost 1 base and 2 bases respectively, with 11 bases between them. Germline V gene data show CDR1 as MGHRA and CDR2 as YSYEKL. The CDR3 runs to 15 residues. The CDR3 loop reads CASSQGRATNYGYTF. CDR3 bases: TGCGCCAGCAGCCAAGGCAGGGCTACGAACTATGGCTACACCTTC.

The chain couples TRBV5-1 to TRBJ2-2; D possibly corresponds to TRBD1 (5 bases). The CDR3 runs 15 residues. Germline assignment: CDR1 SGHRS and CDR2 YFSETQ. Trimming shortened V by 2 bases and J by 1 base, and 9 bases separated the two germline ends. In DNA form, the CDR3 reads TGCGCCAGCAGCTTCGACAGACAGAACACCGGGGAGCTGTTTTTT. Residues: CASSFDRQNTGELFF.

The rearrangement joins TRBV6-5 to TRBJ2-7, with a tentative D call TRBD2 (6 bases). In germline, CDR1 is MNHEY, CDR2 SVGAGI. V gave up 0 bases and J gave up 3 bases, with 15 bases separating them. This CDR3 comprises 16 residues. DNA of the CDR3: TGTGCCAGCAGTTACTCGGATAGCGGCTTCCGCTACGAGCAGTACTTC. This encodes CASSYSDSGFRYEQYF.

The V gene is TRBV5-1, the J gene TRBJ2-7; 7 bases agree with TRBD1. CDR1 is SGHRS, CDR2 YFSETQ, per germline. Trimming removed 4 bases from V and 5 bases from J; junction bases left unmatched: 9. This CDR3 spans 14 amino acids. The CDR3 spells CASSQRDSGDEQYF. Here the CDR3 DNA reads TGCGCCAGCAGCCAAAGGGACAGTGGGGACGAGCAGTACTTC. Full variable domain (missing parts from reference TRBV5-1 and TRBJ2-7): KAGVTQTPRYLIKTRGQQVTLSCSPISGHRSVSWYQQTPGQGLQFLFEYFSETQRNKGNFPGRFSGRQFSNSRSEMNVSTLELGDSALYLCASSQRDSGDEQYFGPGTRLTVT.

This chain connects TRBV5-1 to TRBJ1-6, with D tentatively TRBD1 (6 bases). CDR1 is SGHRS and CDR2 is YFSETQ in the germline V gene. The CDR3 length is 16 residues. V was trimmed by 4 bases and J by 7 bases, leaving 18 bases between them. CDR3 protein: CASSPRGHGLNSPLHF. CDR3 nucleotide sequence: TGCGCCAGCAGCCCCAGGGGTCATGGGTTAAATTCACCCCTCCACTTT.

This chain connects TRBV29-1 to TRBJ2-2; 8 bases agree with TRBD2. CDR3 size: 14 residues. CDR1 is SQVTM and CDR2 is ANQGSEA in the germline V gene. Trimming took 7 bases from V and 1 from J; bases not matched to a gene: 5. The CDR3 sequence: CSGQTSENTGELFF. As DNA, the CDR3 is TGCAGCGGCCAGACTAGCGAGAACACCGGGGAGCTGTTTTTT.

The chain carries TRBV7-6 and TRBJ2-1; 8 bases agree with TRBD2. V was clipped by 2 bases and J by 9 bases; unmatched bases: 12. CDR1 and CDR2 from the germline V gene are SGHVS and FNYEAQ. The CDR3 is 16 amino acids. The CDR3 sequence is CASSLNRATGGIEQFF. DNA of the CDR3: TGTGCCAGCAGCTTAAACAGGGCTACGGGGGGGATTGAGCAGTTCTTC. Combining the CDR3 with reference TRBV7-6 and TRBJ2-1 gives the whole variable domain GAGVSQSPRYKVTKRGQDVALRCDPISGHVSLYWYRQALGQGPEFLTYFNYEAQQDKSGLPNDRFSAERPEGSISTLTIQRTEQRDSAMYRCASSLNRATGGIEQFFGPGTRLTVL.

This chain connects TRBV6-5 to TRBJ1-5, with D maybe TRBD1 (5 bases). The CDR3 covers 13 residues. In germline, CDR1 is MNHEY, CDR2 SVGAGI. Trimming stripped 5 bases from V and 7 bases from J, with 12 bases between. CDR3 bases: TGTGCCAGCAGTAGCAGGGTTACCCAGCCCCAGCATTTT. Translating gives CASSSRVTQPQHF.

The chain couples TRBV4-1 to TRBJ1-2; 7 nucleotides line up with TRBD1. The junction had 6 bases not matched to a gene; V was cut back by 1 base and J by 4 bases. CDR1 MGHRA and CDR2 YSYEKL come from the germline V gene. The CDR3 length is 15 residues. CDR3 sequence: CASSQVDRMGYGYTF. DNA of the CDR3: TGCGCCAGCAGCCAAGTGGACAGGATGGGCTATGGCTACACCTTC.

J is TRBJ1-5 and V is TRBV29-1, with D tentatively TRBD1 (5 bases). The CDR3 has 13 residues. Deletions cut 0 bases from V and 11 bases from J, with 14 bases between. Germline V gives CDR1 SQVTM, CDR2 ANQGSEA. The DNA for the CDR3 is TGCAGCGTTGAAGATCAACACGGGGGGGCCCAGCATTTT. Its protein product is CSVEDQHGGAQHF. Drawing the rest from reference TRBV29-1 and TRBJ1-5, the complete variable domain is SAVISQKPSRDICQRGTSLTIQCQVDSQVTMMFWYRQQPGQSLTLIATANQGSEATYESGFVIDKFPISRPNLTFSTLTVSNMSPEDSSIYLCSVEDQHGGAQHFGDGTRLSIL.